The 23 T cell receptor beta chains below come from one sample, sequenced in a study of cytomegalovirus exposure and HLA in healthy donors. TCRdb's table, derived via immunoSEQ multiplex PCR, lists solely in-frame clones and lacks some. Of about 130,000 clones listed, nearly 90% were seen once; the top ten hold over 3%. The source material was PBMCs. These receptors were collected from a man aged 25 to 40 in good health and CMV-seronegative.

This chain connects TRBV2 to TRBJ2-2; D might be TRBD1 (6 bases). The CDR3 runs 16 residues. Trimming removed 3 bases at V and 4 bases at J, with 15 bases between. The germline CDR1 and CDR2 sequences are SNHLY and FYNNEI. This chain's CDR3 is CASSEATGSPTGELFF. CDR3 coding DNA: TGTGCCAGCAGTGAGGCAACAGGGAGCCCCACCGGGGAGCTGTTTTTT.

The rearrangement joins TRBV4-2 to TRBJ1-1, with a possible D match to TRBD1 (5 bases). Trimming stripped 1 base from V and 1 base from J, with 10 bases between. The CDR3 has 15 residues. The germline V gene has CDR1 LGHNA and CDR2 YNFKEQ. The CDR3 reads CASSQVGGRNTEAFF. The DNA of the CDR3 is TGTGCCAGCAGCCAAGTCGGGGGAAGGAACACTGAAGCTTTCTTT.

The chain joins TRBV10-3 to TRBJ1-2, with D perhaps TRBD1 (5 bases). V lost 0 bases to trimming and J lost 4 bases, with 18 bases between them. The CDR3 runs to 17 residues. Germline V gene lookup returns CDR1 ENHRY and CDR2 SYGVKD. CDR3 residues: CAISESTPYRTVYGYTF. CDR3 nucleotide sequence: TGTGCCATCAGTGAGTCTACGCCCTACAGGACCGTCTATGGCTACACCTTC.

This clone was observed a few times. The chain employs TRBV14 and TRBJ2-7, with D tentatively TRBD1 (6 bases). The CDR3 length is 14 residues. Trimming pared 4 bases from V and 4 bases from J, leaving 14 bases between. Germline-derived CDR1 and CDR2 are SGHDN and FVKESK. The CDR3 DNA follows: TGTGCCAGCAGCCTGGGACACCTTCTGTACGAGCAGTACTTC. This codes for CASSLGHLLYEQYF.

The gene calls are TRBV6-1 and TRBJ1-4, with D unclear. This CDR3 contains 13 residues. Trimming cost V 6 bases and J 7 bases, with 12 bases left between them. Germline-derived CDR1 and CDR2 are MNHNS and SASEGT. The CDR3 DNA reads TGTGCCAGCAGCCGAGGTAGTAGTGAAAAACTGTTTTTT. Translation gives CASSRGSSEKLFF.

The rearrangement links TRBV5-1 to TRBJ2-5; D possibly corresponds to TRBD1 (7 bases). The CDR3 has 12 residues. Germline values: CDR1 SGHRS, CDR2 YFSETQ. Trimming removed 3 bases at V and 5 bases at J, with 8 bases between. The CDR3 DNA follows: TGCGCCAGCAGCTCAGGGGGGGAGACCCAGTACTTC. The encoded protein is CASSSGGETQYF.

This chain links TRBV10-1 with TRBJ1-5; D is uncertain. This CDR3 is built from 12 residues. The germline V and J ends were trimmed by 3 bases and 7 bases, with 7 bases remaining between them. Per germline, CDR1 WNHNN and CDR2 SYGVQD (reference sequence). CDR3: CASSETEQPQHF. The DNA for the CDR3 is TGCGCCAGCAGTGAAACTGAACAGCCCCAGCATTTT.

The CDR3 nucleotides are TGTGCCAGCACCGGGACAGGGTCCCAGCCCCAGCATTTT. Its translation: CASTGTGSQPQHF. The V call is TRBV6-6, the J call TRBJ1-5, with 9 nucleotides matching TRBD1. With 7 bases clipped from V and 7 bases from J, the junction kept 5 bases outside the gene matches. The CDR3 is 13 residues long. Germline-derived CDR1 and CDR2 are MNHNY and SVGAGI (reference sequence).

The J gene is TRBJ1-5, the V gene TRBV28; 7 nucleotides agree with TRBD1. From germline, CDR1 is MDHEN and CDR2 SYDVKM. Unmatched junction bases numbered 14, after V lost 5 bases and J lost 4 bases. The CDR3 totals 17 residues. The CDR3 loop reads CASSPLQTGVVNQPQHF. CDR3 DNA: TGTGCCAGCAGTCCCCTTCAAACAGGGGTGGTTAATCAGCCCCAGCATTTT.

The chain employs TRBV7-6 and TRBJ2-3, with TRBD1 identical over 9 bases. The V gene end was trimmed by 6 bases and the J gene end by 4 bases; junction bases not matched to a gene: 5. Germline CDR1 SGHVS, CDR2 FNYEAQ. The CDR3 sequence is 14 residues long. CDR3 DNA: TGTGCCAGCAGGGGGACAGGGAGAGCAGATACGCAGTATTTT. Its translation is CASRGTGRADTQYF.

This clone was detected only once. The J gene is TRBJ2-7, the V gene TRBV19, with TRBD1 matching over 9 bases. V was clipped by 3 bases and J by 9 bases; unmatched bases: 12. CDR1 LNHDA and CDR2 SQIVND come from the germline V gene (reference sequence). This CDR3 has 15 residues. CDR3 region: CASSITGTGLSWQYF. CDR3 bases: TGTGCCAGTAGTATCACCGGGACAGGGTTGTCATGGCAGTACTTC.

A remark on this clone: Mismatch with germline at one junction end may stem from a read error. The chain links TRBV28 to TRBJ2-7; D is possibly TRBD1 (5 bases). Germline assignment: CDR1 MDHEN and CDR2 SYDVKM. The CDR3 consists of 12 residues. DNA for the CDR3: TGTGCCAGCAGTTTAGACAGAACGCCAGAGGATTTC. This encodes CASSLDRTPEDF.

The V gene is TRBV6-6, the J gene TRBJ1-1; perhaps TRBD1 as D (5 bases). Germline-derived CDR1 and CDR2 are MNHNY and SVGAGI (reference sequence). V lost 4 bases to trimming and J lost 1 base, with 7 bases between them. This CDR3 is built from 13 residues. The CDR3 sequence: CASSFQGNTEAFF. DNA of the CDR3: TGTGCCAGCAGTTTCCAGGGGAACACTGAAGCTTTCTTT.

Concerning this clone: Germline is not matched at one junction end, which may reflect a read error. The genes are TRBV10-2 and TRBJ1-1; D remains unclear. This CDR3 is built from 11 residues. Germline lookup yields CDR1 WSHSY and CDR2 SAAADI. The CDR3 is CASTENAEAFF. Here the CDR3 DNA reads TGCGCCAGCACCGAGAACGCTGAAGCTTTCTTT.

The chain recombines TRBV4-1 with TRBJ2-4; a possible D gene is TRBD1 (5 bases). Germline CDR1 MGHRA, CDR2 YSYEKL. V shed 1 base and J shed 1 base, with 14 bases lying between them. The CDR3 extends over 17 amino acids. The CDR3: CASSQARQGTAKNIQYF. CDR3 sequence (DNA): TGCGCCAGCAGCCAAGCAAGGCAGGGTACGGCCAAAAACATTCAGTACTTC.

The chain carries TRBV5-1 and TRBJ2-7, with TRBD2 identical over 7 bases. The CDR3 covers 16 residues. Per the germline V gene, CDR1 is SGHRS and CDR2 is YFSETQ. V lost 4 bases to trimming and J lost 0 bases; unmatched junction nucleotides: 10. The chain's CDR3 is CASSPSDGGSSYEQYF. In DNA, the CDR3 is TGCGCCAGCAGCCCCTCGGACGGGGGGAGCTCCTACGAGCAGTACTTC.

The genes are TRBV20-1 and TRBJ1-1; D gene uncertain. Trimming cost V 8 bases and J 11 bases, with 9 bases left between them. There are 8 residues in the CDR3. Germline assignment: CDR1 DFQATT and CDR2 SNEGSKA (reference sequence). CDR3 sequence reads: CSPGWAFF. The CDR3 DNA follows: TGCAGTCCGGGGTGGGCTTTCTTT.

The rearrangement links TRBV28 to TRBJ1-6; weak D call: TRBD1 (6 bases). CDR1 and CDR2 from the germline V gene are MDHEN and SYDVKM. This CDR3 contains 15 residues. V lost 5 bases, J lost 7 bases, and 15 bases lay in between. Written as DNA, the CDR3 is TGTGCCAGCAGTGGTGGGGACACGGGAAATTCACCCCTCCACTTT. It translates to CASSGGDTGNSPLHF.

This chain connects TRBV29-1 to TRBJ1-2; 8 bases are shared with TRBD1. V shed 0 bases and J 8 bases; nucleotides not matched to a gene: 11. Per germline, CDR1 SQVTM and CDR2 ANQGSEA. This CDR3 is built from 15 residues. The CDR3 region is CSVEEGRDRTGGYTF. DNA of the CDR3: TGCAGCGTTGAAGAAGGGAGGGACAGGACGGGGGGCTACACCTTC.

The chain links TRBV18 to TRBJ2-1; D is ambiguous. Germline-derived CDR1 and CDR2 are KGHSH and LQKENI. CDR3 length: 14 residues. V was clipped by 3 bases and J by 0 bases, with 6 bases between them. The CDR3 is CASSPPVSYNEQFF. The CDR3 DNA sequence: TGTGCCAGCTCACCTCCCGTCTCCTACAATGAGCAGTTCTTC. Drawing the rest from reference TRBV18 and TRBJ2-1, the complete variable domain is NAGVMQNPRHLVRRRGQEARLRCSPMKGHSHVYWYRQLPEEGLKFMVYLQKENIIDESGMPKERFSAEFPKEGPSILRIQQVVRGDSAAYFCASSPPVSYNEQFFGPGTRLTVL.

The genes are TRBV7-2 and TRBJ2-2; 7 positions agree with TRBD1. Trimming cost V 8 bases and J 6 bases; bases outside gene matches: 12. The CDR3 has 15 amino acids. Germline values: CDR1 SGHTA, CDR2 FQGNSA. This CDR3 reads CASSPDGQVAGELFF. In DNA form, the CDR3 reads TGTGCCAGCTCCCCGGACGGACAGGTCGCCGGGGAGCTGTTTTTT.

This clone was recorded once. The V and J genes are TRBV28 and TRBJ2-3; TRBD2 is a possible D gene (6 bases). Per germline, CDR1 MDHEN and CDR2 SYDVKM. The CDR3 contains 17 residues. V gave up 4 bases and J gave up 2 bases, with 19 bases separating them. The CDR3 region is CASSSSSGVFLTDTQYF. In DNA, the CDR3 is TGTGCCAGCAGTTCCTCCTCGGGGGTCTTCCTCACAGATACGCAGTATTTT.

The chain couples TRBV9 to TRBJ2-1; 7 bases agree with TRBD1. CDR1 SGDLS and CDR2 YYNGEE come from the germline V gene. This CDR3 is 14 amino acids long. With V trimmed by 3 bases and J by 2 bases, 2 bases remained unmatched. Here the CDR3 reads CASSEGTAYNEQFF. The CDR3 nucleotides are TGTGCCAGCAGCGAGGGGACAGCCTACAATGAGCAGTTCTTC.